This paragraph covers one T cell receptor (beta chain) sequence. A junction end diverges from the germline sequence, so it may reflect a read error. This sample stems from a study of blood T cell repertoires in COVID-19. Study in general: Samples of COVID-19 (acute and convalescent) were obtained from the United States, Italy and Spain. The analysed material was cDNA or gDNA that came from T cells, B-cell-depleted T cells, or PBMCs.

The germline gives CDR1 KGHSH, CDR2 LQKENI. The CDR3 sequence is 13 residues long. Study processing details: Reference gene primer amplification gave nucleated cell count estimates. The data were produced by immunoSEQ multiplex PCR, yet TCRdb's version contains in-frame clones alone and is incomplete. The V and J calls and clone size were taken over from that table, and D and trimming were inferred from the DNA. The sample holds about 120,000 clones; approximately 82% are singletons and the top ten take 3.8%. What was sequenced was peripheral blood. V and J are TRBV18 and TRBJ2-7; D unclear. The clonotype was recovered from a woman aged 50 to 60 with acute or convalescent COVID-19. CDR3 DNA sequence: TGTGCCAGCTCCCTCGGTAGCTCCTACGGGCAGTACTTC. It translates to CASSLGSSYGQYF. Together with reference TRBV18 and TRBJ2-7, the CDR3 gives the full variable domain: NAGVMQNPRHLVRRRGQEARLRCSPMKGHSHVYWYRQLPEEGLKFMVYLQKENIIDESGMPKERFSAEFPKEGPSILRIQQVVRGDSAAYFCASSLGSSYGQYFGPGTRLTVT.